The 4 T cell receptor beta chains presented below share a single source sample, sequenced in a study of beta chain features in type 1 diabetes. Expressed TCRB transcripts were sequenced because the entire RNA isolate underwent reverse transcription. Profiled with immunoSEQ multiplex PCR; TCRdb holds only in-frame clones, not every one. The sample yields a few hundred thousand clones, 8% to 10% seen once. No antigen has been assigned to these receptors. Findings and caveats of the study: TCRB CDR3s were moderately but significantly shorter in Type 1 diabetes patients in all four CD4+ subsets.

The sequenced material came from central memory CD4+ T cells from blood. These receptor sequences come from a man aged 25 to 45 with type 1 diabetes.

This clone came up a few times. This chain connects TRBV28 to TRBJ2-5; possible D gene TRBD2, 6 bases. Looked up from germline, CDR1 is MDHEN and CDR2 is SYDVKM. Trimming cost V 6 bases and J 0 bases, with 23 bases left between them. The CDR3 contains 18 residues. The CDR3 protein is CASRLTPSANPYQETQYF. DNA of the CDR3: TGTGCCAGCAGACTTACCCCTAGCGCAAACCCGTACCAAGAGACCCAGTACTTC.

CDR3 loop: CASSLAGPGTGELFF. CDR3 bases: TGCGCCAGCAGCTTGGCAGGGCCGGGTACCGGGGAGCTGTTTTTT. The V and J genes are TRBV5-1 and TRBJ2-2; D perhaps matches TRBD1 (5 bases). The germline V gene encodes CDR1 SGHRS and CDR2 YFSETQ. V was cut by 0 bases and J by 5 bases, with 11 bases left in between. This CDR3 is 15 amino acids long.

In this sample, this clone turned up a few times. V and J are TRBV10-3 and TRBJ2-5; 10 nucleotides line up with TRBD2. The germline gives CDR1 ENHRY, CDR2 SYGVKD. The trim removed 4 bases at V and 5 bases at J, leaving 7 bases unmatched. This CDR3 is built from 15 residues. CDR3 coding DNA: TGTGCCATCAGTGCCCTAGCGGGAGTGGAGGAGACCCAGTACTTC. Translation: CAISALAGVEETQYF.

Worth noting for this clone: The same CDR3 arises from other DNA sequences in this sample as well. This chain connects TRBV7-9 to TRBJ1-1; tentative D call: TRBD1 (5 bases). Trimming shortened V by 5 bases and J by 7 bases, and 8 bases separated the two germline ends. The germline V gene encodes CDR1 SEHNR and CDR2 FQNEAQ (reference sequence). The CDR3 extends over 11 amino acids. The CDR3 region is CASSPGGEAFF. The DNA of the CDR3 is TGTGCCAGCAGCCCCGGGGGTGAAGCTTTCTTT.